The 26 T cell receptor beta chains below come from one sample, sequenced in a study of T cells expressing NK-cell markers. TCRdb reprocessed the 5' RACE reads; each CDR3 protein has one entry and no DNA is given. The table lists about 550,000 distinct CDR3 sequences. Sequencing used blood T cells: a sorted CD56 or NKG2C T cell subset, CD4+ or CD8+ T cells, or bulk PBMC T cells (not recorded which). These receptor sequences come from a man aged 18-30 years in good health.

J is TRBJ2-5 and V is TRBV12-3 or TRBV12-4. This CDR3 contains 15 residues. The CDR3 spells CASSLARTNQETQYF.

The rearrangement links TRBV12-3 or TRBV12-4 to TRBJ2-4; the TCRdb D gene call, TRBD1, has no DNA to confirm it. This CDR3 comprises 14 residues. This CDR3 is CASRHGTTKNIQYF.

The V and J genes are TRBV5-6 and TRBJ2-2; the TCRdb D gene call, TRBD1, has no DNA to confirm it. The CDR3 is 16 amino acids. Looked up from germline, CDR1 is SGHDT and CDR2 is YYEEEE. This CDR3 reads CASSFRVLPNTGELFF.

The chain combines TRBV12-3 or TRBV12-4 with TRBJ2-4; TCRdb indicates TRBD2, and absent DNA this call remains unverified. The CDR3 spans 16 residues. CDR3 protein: CASSRAGGSAKNIQYF.

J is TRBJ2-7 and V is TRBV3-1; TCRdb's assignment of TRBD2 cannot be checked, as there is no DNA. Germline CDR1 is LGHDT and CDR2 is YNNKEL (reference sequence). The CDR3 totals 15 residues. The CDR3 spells CASSRGAGIGYEQYF.

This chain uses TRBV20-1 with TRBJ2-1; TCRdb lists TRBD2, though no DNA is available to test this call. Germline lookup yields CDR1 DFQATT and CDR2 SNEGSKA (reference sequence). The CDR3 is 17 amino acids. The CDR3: CSARDPGGGNYYNEQFF.

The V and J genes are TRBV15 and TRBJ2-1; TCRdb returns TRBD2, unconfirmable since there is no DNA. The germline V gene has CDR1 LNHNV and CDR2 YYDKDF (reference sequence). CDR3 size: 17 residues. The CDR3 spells CATSRAKGLAAYNEQFF.

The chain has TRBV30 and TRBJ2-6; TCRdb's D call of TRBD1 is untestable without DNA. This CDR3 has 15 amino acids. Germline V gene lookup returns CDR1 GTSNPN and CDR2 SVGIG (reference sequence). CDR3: CAWGQTFSGANVLTF.

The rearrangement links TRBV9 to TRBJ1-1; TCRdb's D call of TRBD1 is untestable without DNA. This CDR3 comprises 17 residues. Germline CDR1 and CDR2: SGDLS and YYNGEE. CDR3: CASSVATGDRENTEAFF.

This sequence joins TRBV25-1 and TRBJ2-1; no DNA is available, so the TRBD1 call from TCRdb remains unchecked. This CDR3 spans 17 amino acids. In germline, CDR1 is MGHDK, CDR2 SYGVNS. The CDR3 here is CASSERTGGLGYNEQFF.

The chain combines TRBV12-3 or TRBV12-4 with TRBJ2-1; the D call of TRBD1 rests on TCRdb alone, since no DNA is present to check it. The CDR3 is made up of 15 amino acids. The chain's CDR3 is CASRRRQGVDNEQFF.

The CDR3 here is CAWTSGQGYNEQYF. The chain joins TRBV30 to TRBJ2-7; the D call of TRBD1 rests on TCRdb alone, since no DNA is present to check it. The germline gives CDR1 GTSNPN, CDR2 SVGIG (reference sequence). This CDR3 spans 14 amino acids.

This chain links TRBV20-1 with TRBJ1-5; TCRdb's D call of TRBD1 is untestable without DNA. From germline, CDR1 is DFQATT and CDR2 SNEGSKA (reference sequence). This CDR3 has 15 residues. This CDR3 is CSAREGGGMDQPQHF.

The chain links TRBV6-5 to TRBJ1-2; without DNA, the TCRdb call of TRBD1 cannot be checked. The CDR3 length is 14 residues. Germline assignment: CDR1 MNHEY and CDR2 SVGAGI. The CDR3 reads CASRSSGQPYGYTF.

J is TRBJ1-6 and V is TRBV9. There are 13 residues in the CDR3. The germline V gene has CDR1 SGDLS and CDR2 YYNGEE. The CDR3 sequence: CASSGLNNSPLHF.

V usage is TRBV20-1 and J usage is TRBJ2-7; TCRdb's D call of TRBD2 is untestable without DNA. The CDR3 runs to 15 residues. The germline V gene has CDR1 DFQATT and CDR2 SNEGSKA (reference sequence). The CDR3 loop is CSAFPILAGTYEQYF.

CDR3 region: CASSQQTGTGGLKAKNIQYF. The chain recombines TRBV11-2 with TRBJ2-4; TCRdb's D call of TRBD1 is untestable without DNA. The length of the CDR3 is 20 residues. Looked up from germline, CDR1 is SGHAT and CDR2 is FQNNGV.

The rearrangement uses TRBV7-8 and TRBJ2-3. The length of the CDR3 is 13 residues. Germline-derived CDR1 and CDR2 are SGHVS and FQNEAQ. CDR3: CASSLAREDTQYF.

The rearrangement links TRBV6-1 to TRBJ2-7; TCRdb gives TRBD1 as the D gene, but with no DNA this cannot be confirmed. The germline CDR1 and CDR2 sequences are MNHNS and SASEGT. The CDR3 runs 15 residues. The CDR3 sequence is CASSRTSRQAYEQYF.

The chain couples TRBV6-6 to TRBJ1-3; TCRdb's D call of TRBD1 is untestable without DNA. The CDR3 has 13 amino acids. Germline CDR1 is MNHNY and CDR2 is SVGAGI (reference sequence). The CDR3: CASGEGNGNTIYF.

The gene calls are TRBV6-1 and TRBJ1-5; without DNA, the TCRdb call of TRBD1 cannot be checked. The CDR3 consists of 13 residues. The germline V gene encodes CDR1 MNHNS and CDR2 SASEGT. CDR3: CASSDRQNQPQHF.

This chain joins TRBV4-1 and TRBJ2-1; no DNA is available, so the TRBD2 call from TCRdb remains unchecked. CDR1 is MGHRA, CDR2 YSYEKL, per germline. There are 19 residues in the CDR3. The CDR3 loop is CASSHTGLAGLKSYNEQFF.

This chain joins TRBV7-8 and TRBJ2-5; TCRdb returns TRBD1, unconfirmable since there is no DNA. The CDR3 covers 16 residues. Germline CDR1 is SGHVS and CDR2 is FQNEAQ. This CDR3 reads CASSFLGTGPKETQYF.

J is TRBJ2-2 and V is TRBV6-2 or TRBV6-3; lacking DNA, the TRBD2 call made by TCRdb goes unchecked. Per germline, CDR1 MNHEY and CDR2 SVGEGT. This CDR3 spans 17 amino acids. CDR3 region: CASSYSRGLWNTGELFF.

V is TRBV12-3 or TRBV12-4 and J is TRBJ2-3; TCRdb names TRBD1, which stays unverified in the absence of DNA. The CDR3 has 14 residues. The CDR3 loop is CASTGTDSTDTQYF.

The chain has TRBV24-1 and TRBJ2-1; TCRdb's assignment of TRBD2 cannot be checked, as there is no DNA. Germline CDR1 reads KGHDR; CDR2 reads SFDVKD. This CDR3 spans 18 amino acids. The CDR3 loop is CATSDTYRTSGRFDEQFF.